These 9 T cell receptor beta chains were all obtained from the same sample, sequenced in a study of T cells in Graves' hyperthyroidism and ophthalmopathy. The TCR beta CDR3 regions underwent amplification using RNA transcripts as the source. The study used the HTBI primer set for a first-round RT-PCR of the TCR CDR3. Via MiXCR, TCRdb re-called the multiplex PCR reads, giving one row per CDR3 protein. The profile covers hundreds of thousands of distinct CDR3 sequences, with about 45% appearing a single time and about 7% taken by the ten largest. Source material: peripheral blood or thyroid tissue (not recorded which). The origin of the receptors is an adult man with Graves' disease, either hyperthyroidism or ophthalmopathy (not recorded which).

This clonotype was found many times. The genes are TRBV25-1 and TRBJ1-6; weak D call: TRBD1 (5 bases). The germline V and J ends were trimmed by 3 bases and 8 bases, with 5 bases remaining between them. CDR3 length: 12 residues. Looked up from germline, CDR1 is MGHDK and CDR2 is SYGVNS. The CDR3 loop is CASSEGHSPLHF. CDR3 DNA sequence: TGTGCCAGCAGTGAGGGACATTCACCCCTCCACTTT.

The chain is built from TRBV2 and TRBJ2-7, with 9 bases matching TRBD1. CDR3 length: 13 residues. The V gene end was trimmed by 6 bases and the J gene end by 5 bases; junction bases not matched to a gene: 5. Germline lookup yields CDR1 SNHLY and CDR2 FYNNEI. The CDR3 coding sequence is TGTGCCAGCAGGGGACAGGGTATCCACGAGCAGTACTTC. This sequence encodes CASRGQGIHEQYF.

This clonotype was seen at least ten times. The V call is TRBV29-1, the J call TRBJ1-6; a weak D match, TRBD1 (5 bases). This CDR3 contains 15 residues. The germline V and J ends were trimmed by 5 bases and 2 bases, with 13 bases remaining between them. Per germline, CDR1 SQVTM and CDR2 ANQGSEA. The CDR3, as DNA: TGCAGCGTTACGCTGGGGGTCACCTATAATTCACCCCTCCACTTT. It is translated as CSVTLGVTYNSPLHF.

Regarding this clonotype: This CDR3 fails to terminate in the conserved phenylalanine or tryptophan, so it likely reflects a read error. No DNA is shown, since the ends of the CDR3 on it are uncertain; the CDR3 is the one TCRdb lists. The chain employs TRBV7-9 and TRBJ2-6. The CDR3 is 8 amino acids in total, end residues counted. The V gene's germline CDR1 is SEHNR and CDR2 FQNEAQ (reference sequence). The CDR3 is CASRPLNS.

V gene TRBV12-3 or TRBV12-4 combines with J gene TRBJ1-3; 7 bases align to TRBD1. The CDR3 spans 15 residues. V trimming: 5 bases; J trimming: 0 bases; junction bases outside the gene matches: 4. The CDR3 DNA sequence: TGTGCCAGCAGTCGGACAGGAATCTCTGGAAACACCATATATTTT. It specifies CASSRTGISGNTIYF.

CDR3 DNA sequence: TGCAGTGCTACAGGGGGCGCGAGGCCGGGTGAGACCCAGTACTTC. It codes for CSATGGARPGETQYF. J is TRBJ2-5 and V is TRBV20-1, with TRBD1 matching 8 bases. The CDR3 runs to 15 residues. Losses at the gene ends were 4 bases for V and 5 bases for J; bases not matched to a gene: 12. CDR1 is DFQATT, CDR2 SNEGSKA, per germline (reference sequence).

This clonotype showed up just once. Here the CDR3 DNA reads TGCGCCAGCAGTGAGGGACTAGCGGGTATAGAGACCCAGTACTTC. Translating gives CASSEGLAGIETQYF. The genes are TRBV10-2 and TRBJ2-5; 11 positions agree with TRBD2. Germline V gene data show CDR1 as WSHSY and CDR2 as SAAADI. Losses at the gene ends were 2 bases for V and 4 bases for J; bases not matched to a gene: 3. The CDR3 consists of 15 residues.

The chain couples TRBV10-3 to TRBJ1-2; D is unresolved. The CDR3 loop spans 16 amino acids. CDR1 is ENHRY and CDR2 is SYGVKD in the germline V gene. Trimming cost V 1 base and J 2 bases, with 14 bases left between them. CDR3 sequence reads: CAISELQPDPNYGYTF. The CDR3 DNA follows: TGTGCCATCAGTGAGTTGCAGCCAGATCCGAACTATGGCTACACCTTC.

The V call is TRBV7-2, the J call TRBJ2-7; possibly TRBD1 or TRBD2 for D (5 bases each). Germline lookup yields CDR1 SGHTA and CDR2 FQGNSA. The CDR3 covers 12 residues. V was pared by 4 bases and J by 5 bases, with 9 bases between. The CDR3 DNA reads TGTGCCAGCAGCTGGGGGTACGACGAGCAGTACTTC. Translation: CASSWGYDEQYF.